Listed below are T cell receptor beta chains from one sample, sequenced in a study of T cell responses to AZD1222 COVID-19 vaccine. Some clones are missing from TCRdb's copy, which holds only in-frame ones; the method was immunoSEQ multiplex PCR. In the table there are around 160,000 clones, 90% to 95% of which are singletons. The sequencing here drew on peripheral blood, taken 28 days after the second AZD1222 dose. The receptors shown here come from an adult who received the AZD1222 COVID-19 vaccine. Each CDR3 is given with its conserved first and last residue. A D gene is named only where the DNA matches it firmly. Expanded clones are given a class, and other clones once, few, many or no size at all.

TRBJ1-6 | . | TRBV5-4 | TRBD1 | TGTGCCAGCAGCCTCAGGGTGAGGGGACAGAGCTCCTATAATTCACCCCTCCACTTT | CASSLRVRGQSSYNSPLHF
TRBJ1-6 | . | TRBV30 | . | TGTGCCTGGAGTTCCGGGATGGGAAATTCACCCCTCCACTTT | CAWSSGMGNSPLHF
TRBJ2-1 | . | TRBV7-8 | TRBD2 | TGTGCCAGCAGCTTAGGTCGACCCGGGAGGGTCTCGTATGAGCAGTTCTTC | CASSLGRPGRVSYEQFF
TRBJ2-2 | . | TRBV7-2 | TRBD1 | TGTGCCAGCAGCCTCCCCAGGGGGCTGGCTTCCGGGGAGCTGTTTTTT | CASSLPRGLASGELFF
TRBJ1-5 | once | TRBV10-3 | TRBD1 | TGTGCCATCAGTGGGACAGGGGACAATCAGCCCCAGCATTTT | CAISGTGDNQPQHF
TRBJ1-1 | . | TRBV4-2 | . | TGTGCCAGCAGCCAAGGGCCCAATCAAGGGAACACTGAAGCTTTCTTT | CASSQGPNQGNTEAFF
TRBJ2-7 | . | TRBV5-1 | TRBD2 | TGCGCCAGCAGGAGCGGGGCCGGGGACGAGCAGTACTTC | CASRSGAGDEQYF
TRBJ2-7 | . | TRBV3-1/TRBV3-2 | TRBD2 | TGTGCCAGCAGCCAAGACCCGGGACTAGCGGGGCCCAAGCAGTACTTC | CASSQDPGLAGPKQYF
TRBJ2-2 | . | TRBV9 | . | TGTGCCAGCAGCGTAGGAAGCGACAGGTTCTCCGGGGAGCTGTTTTTT | CASSVGSDRFSGELFF
TRBJ1-3 | . | TRBV5-5 | . | TGTGCCACCAGCTTGCGAAGCTCTGGAAACACCATATATTTT | CATSLRSSGNTIYF
TRBJ2-7 | . | TRBV19 | TRBD2 | TGTGCCAGTAGTAGGGGAGCGGGAGTCGAGCAGTACTTC | CASSRGAGVEQYF
TRBJ2-1 | once | TRBV5-6 | . | TGTGCCAGCAGCTTCGTACCAAGTTCCAATGAGCAGTTCTTC | CASSFVPSSNEQFF
TRBJ2-1 | . | TRBV7-8 | TRBD2 | TGTGCCAGCAGCCCAGCCCGTTTTGGCGGGGGACCTTACAATGAGCAGTTCTTC | CASSPARFGGGPYNEQFF
TRBJ1-1 | . | TRBV5-6 | . | TGTGCCAGCAGCTTACCAGGACAAGGGGTGAACACTGAAGCTTTCTTT | CASSLPGQGVNTEAFF
TRBJ1-1 | . | TRBV24-1 | TRBD1 | TGTGCCACCAGTGATGTGCCGGGACAGGGCGGAGGGAACACTGAAGCTTTCTTT | CATSDVPGQGGGNTEAFF
TRBJ1-2 | . | TRBV6-6 | . | TGTGCCAGCAGTTACCGTTATAACTATGGCTACACCTTC | CASSYRYNYGYTF
TRBJ2-1 | . | TRBV19 | . | TGTGCCAGTAGTGTGACGGGACTCCTAAATGAGCAGTTCTTC | CASSVTGLLNEQFF
TRBJ1-2 | . | TRBV3-1/TRBV3-2 | TRBD1 | TGTGCCAGCAGACAAGCCGGAGGGACAGGGGGCGCGGGCTACACCTTC | CASRQAGGTGGAGYTF
TRBJ2-1 | few | TRBV10-3 | TRBD1 | TGTGCCATCGGGACAGCCCAACAATACAATGAGCAGTTCTTC | CAIGTAQQYNEQFF
TRBJ2-2 | . | TRBV5-1 | TRBD2 | TGCGCCAGCAGCTTGGACCCCCCTCTAGCGGGGAACACCGGGGAGCTGTTTTTT | CASSLDPPLAGNTGELFF
TRBJ1-4 | . | TRBV5-5 | TRBD1 | TGTGCCAGCAGCGCACTAAGACAGGGAGCTAATGAAAAACTGTTTTTT | CASSALRQGANEKLFF
TRBJ2-3 | . | TRBV21-1 | . | TGTGCCAGCAGCAAGGGTAAACCGGGACTAGCCCCCCTCTCCCCAGGCACAGATACGCAGTATTTT | CASSKGKPGLAPLSPGTDTQYF
TRBJ2-5 | . | TRBV19 | TRBD1 | TGTGCCAGCAAAGGACAGGCGGATAAGAGGACCCAGTACTTC | CASKGQADKRTQYF
TRBJ1-1 | . | TRBV16 | . | TGTGCCAGCAGCCAATTGGGGGTCTGGGCTTTCTTT | CASSQLGVWAFF
TRBJ1-5 | . | TRBV6-5 | TRBD1 | TGTGCCAGCAGTCTACAGGGGAGAGGTCAGCCCCAGCATTTT | CASSLQGRGQPQHF
TRBJ2-3 | once | TRBV9 | . | TGTGCCAGCAGCGTAGACCGCACAGATACGCAGTATTTT | CASSVDRTDTQYF
TRBJ1-1 | . | TRBV5-1 | . | TGCGCCAGCACTACAGGGTCCATTGGTGAAGCTTTCTTT | CASTTGSIGEAFF
TRBJ2-7 | . | TRBV7-8 | . | TGTGCCAGCAGCTCTAGCAGATCGTCCTACGAGCAGTACTTC | CASSSSRSSYEQYF